These 19 T cell receptor beta chains were sequenced from one sample in a study of T-cell memory formation after mild COVID-19. TCRdb ran MiXCR on the 5' RACE reads and lists one entry per CDR3 protein. The sample holds about 430,000 distinct CDR3 sequences; approximately 25% are singletons and the top ten take 8.5% to 9%. The sequencing sample was made of PBMCs or a T cell subset sorted from them (not recorded which). These receptors all come from an adult woman who had mild COVID-19 (a few samples of this study predate the infection). Cell type and time point are not known.

In this sample, this clonotype turned up a few times. V gene TRBV30 combines with J gene TRBJ2-1; possible D gene TRBD2, 8 bases. Trimming shortened V by 0 bases and J by 8 bases, and 14 bases separated the two germline ends. Per the germline V gene, CDR1 is GTSNPN and CDR2 is SVGIG (reference sequence). The CDR3 totals 14 residues. Written as DNA, the CDR3 is TGTGCCTGGAGTGTCTCGGGAGGGGGCCATGAGCAGTTCTTC. Protein product: CAWSVSGGGHEQFF.

J is TRBJ2-5 and V is TRBV10-3; possibly TRBD1 for D (6 bases). Germline CDR1 and CDR2: ENHRY and SYGVKD. The CDR3 length is 12 residues. The ends were cut back, 8 bases at V and 2 bases at J, with 9 bases in the middle. CDR3: CAIRTAQETQYF. For the CDR3, the DNA is TGTGCCATCCGGACAGCACAAGAGACCCAGTACTTC.

J is TRBJ2-3 and V is TRBV6-5, with 7 bases lining up with TRBD2. The CDR3 spans 13 residues. V shed 1 base and J 10 bases; nucleotides not matched to a gene: 5. Germline values: CDR1 MNHEY, CDR2 SVGAGI. CDR3 sequence reads: CASSYFGGDAQYF. In DNA, the CDR3 is TGTGCCAGCAGTTACTTTGGGGGGGATGCGCAGTATTTT.

The CDR3 sequence: CAWRYRGSRGTQYF. CDR3 coding DNA: TGTGCCTGGAGGTACAGGGGGAGCCGGGGGACCCAGTACTTC. This chain links TRBV30 with TRBJ2-5; 8 bases match TRBD1. This CDR3 comprises 14 residues. Germline values: CDR1 GTSNPN, CDR2 SVGIG (reference sequence). J lost 7 bases, V lost 3 bases, and 10 bases had no gene match.

V and J are TRBV5-4 and TRBJ1-1, with D tentatively TRBD1 (5 bases). Germline-derived CDR1 and CDR2 are SGHNT and YYREEE (reference sequence). The CDR3 is made up of 16 amino acids. Trimming stripped 1 base from V and 1 base from J, with 14 bases between. The CDR3 sequence: CASSLRIWGGNTEAFF. The CDR3 region has the DNA TGTGCCAGCAGCTTGCGCATTTGGGGGGGGAACACTGAAGCTTTCTTT.

This chain connects TRBV5-1 to TRBJ1-1; tentatively, D is TRBD1 (6 bases). Trimming stripped 0 bases from V and 1 base from J, with 7 bases between. Germline assignment: CDR1 SGHRS and CDR2 YFSETQ. This CDR3 is 14 amino acids long. CDR3: CASSLVGANTEAFF. CDR3 bases: TGCGCCAGCAGCTTGGTGGGGGCGAACACTGAAGCTTTCTTT.

V gene TRBV7-9 combines with J gene TRBJ2-7; possibly TRBD1 for D (6 bases). The CDR3 spans 13 residues. Trimming shortened V by 5 bases and J by 5 bases, and 13 bases separated the two germline ends. Germline assignment: CDR1 SEHNR and CDR2 FQNEAQ (reference sequence). The CDR3 sequence: CASSPYSGDEQYF. CDR3 coding DNA: TGTGCCAGCAGCCCGTATTCAGGGGACGAGCAGTACTTC. The full variable domain, rest sourced from reference TRBV7-9 and TRBJ2-7, is DTGVSQNPRHKITKRGQNVTFRCDPISEHNRLYWYRQTLGQGPEFLTYFQNEAQLEKSRLLSDRFSAERPKGSFSTLEIQRTEQGDSAMYLCASSPYSGDEQYFGPGTRLTVT.

V is TRBV5-1 and J is TRBJ2-3, with TRBD1 matching 8 bases. The germline gives CDR1 SGHRS, CDR2 YFSETQ. The CDR3 is 16 amino acids. With V trimmed by 4 bases and J by 0 bases, 7 bases remained unmatched. CDR3 protein: CASSAGQAPSTDTQYF. In DNA, the CDR3 is TGCGCCAGCAGCGCGGGACAGGCCCCTAGCACAGATACGCAGTATTTT.

This clonotype was found many times. The chain joins TRBV4-1 to TRBJ2-1, with 11 bases identical to TRBD2. CDR3 length: 14 residues. V lost 4 bases to trimming and J lost 7 bases; unmatched junction nucleotides: 3. Germline values: CDR1 MGHRA, CDR2 YSYEKL. The CDR3 DNA reads TGCGCCAGCAGCCTGCTAGCGGGGGGAAATGAGCAGTTCTTC. Its protein product is CASSLLAGGNEQFF.

This clonotype was counted only a few times. The chain is built from TRBV20-1 and TRBJ1-5, with D possibly being TRBD1 (6 bases). Trimming left V 0 bases short and J 4 bases short, with 13 bases between. From germline, CDR1 is DFQATT and CDR2 SNEGSKA (reference sequence). This CDR3 has 15 residues. The CDR3 DNA is TGCAGTGCTAGAGATTTTTTGCAGGGGAATCAGCCCCAGCATTTT. It yields the protein CSARDFLQGNQPQHF.

In its sample, this clonotype was seen a few times. The CDR3 here is CASSSVLDRGTDTQYF. CDR3 in DNA: TGCGCCAGCAGCTCAGTCCTGGACAGGGGAACAGATACGCAGTATTTT. The chain carries TRBV5-1 and TRBJ2-3, with TRBD1 matching 9 bases. The CDR3 length is 16 residues. J lost 3 bases, V lost 3 bases, and 8 bases had no gene match. Germline V lookup: CDR1 SGHRS, CDR2 YFSETQ.

There are a few counts of this clonotype. The CDR3 reads CASSLVVQPISRSTQYF. The CDR3 DNA is TGTGCCAGCAGCTTAGTTGTCCAACCTATATCCAGGAGTACGCAGTATTTT. This chain connects TRBV7-8 to TRBJ2-3; D gene unclear. The V gene's germline CDR1 is SGHVS and CDR2 FQNEAQ. The CDR3 has 17 residues. Trimming left V 1 base short and J 8 bases short, with 22 bases between.

The chain employs TRBV15 and TRBJ2-1, with D maybe TRBD2 (6 bases). Germline assignment: CDR1 LNHNV and CDR2 YYDKDF (reference sequence). The CDR3 spans 18 residues. V was pared by 2 bases and J by 5 bases, with 22 bases between. The CDR3 loop is CATSRHPLGGPKDNEQFF. Written as DNA, the CDR3 is TGTGCCACCAGCAGACACCCCCTAGGAGGGCCGAAAGACAATGAGCAGTTCTTC.

The rearrangement uses TRBV5-4 and TRBJ2-5; 10 nucleotides match TRBD2. V lost 3 bases and J lost 3; bases outside the gene matches: 5. CDR1 is SGHNT, CDR2 YYREEE, per germline (reference sequence). This CDR3 comprises 15 residues. The CDR3 loop is CASSSGSGRKETQYF. The CDR3 nucleotides read TGTGCCAGCAGCTCCGGTAGCGGGAGGAAAGAGACCCAGTACTTC.

The chain has TRBV2 and TRBJ2-3; D gene unclear. This CDR3 is 12 amino acids long. With 6 bases removed from V and 5 bases from J, the gap between germline ends came to 9 bases. Germline values: CDR1 SNHLY, CDR2 FYNNEI. CDR3 protein: CASRLQRDTQYF. The CDR3 bases are TGTGCCAGCAGACTACAGAGAGATACGCAGTATTTT.

Only a few counts were recorded for this clonotype. This rearrangement joins TRBV7-8 to TRBJ2-4; the D gene could be TRBD1 or TRBD2 (6 bases each). In germline, CDR1 is SGHVS, CDR2 FQNEAQ. V was trimmed by 4 bases and J by 6 bases, leaving 16 bases between them. The CDR3 has 15 residues. CDR3 amino acids: CASSSLQGAGNIQYF. CDR3 sequence (DNA): TGTGCCAGCAGCTCCCTACAGGGAGCGGGAAACATTCAGTACTTC. The full variable domain, completed using reference TRBV7-8 and TRBJ2-4, is GAGVSQSPRYKVAKRGQDVALRCDPISGHVSLFWYQQALGQGPEFLTYFQNEAQLDKSGLPSDRFFAERPEGSVSTLKIQRTQQEDSAVYLCASSSLQGAGNIQYFGAGTRLSVL.

This clonotype was seen more than once but under ten times. This chain connects TRBV20-1 to TRBJ2-5; 14 nucleotides agree with TRBD2. CDR1 DFQATT and CDR2 SNEGSKA come from the germline V gene (reference sequence). V shed 6 bases and J 4 bases; nucleotides not matched to a gene: 7. This CDR3 contains 15 residues. CDR3 sequence: CSATGLAGVGETQYF. The DNA of the CDR3 is TGCAGTGCCACGGGACTAGCGGGAGTTGGAGAGACCCAGTACTTC.

This clonotype was counted a few times. The V gene is TRBV5-1, the J gene TRBJ1-1; 8 positions match TRBD1. The V gene end was trimmed by 3 bases and the J gene end by 1 base; junction bases not matched to a gene: 5. The CDR3 runs 15 residues. Per the germline V gene, CDR1 is SGHRS and CDR2 is YFSETQ. The CDR3 coding sequence is TGCGCCAGCAGCTCGGCCGGGACAGGGAACACTGAAGCTTTCTTT. Translation gives CASSSAGTGNTEAFF.

In this sample, this clonotype turned up a few times. The V call is TRBV12-3 or TRBV12-4, the J call TRBJ1-1, with unresolved D. The length of the CDR3 is 12 residues. V was clipped by 4 bases and J by 10 bases, with 13 bases between them. CDR3 in DNA: TGTGCCAGCAGTTCCCAAGGTCCGGGAGCTTTCTTT. Its translation: CASSSQGPGAFF.